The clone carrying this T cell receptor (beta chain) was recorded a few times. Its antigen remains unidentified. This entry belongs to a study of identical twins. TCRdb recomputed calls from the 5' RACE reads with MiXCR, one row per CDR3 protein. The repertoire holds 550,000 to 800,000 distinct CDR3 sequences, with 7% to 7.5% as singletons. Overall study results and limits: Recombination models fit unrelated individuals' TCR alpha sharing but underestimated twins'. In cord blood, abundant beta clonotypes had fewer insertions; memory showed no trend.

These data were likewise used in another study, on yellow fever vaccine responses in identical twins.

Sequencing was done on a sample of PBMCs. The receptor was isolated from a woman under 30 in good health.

This CDR3 is CASSQDKAASYEQYF. CDR3 coding DNA: TGCGCCAGCAGCCAAGATAAAGCTGCGTCCTACGAGCAGTACTTC. The rearrangement joins TRBV4-3 to TRBJ2-7; no firm D call. The V gene's germline CDR1 is LGHNA and CDR2 YSLEER. Trimming left V 0 bases short and J 1 base short, with 10 bases between. The CDR3 spans 15 residues.